This T cell receptor beta chain appears in the sequencing data of a study of response to subunit inactivated influenza vaccine. Study-wide findings and caveats: There was a suggestion from the authors that each seasonal influenza vaccination recruits few new T cells.

The table lists this clonotype with a few counts. Its antigen remains unknown. Trimming cost V 5 bases and J 6 bases, with 5 bases left between them. The CDR3 is made up of 12 amino acids. Germline V gives CDR1 SEHNR, CDR2 FQNEAQ (reference sequence). TCRdb ran MiXCR on the RT-PCR reads and lists one entry per CDR3 protein. The sample yields approximately 290,000 distinct CDR3 sequences, about 20% seen once. V usage is TRBV7-9 and J usage is TRBJ1-6, with D unclear. This clonotype originated in a man aged 50 to 69 who received an inactivated influenza vaccine. The starting material was PBMCs from blood, obtained less than 22 months after vaccination. The DNA of the CDR3 is TGTGCCAGCAGCCGAGCTAATTCACCCCTCCACTTT. This codes for CASSRANSPLHF.